This T cell receptor (beta chain) was sequenced during a study of T-cell memory formation after mild COVID-19. Each CDR3 protein gets one entry after TCRdb re-called the 5' RACE reads with MiXCR. The data hold 300,000 or so distinct CDR3 sequences, with under 20% observed a single time. Sequenced sample: PBMCs or a T cell subset sorted from them (not recorded which). This sequence originates from a man younger than 35 who had mild COVID-19 (a few samples of this study predate the infection). Cell type and time point are not known.

The CDR3 nucleotides are TGCAGTGCTAGAGCAGTAATCGGGGAAGGGAATACGCAGTATTTT. Residues: CSARAVIGEGNTQYF. V is TRBV20-1 and J is TRBJ2-3; possibly TRBD2 for D (5 bases). This CDR3 comprises 15 residues. Trimming took 1 base from V and 7 from J, leaving 18 bases between them. CDR1 is DFQATT and CDR2 is SNEGSKA in the germline V gene (reference sequence).